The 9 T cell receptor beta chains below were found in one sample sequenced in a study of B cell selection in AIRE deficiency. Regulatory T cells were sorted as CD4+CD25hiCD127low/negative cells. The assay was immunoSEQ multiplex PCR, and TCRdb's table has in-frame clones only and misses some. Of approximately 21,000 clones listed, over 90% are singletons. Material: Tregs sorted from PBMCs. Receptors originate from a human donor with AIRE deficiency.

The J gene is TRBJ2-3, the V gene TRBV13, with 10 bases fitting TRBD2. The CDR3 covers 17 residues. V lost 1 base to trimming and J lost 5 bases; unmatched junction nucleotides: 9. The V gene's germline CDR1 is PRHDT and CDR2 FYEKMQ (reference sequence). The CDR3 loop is CASSLVPAGGPRDTQYF. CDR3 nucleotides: TGTGCCAGCAGCTTAGTTCCAGCGGGAGGGCCGCGAGATACGCAGTATTTT.

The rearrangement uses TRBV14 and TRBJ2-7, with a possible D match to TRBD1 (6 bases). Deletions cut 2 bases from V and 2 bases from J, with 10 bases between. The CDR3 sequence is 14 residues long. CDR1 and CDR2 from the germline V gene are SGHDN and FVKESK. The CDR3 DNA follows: TGTGCCAGCAGCCAACAACAGGGCCCCTACGAGCAGTACTTC. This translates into CASSQQQGPYEQYF. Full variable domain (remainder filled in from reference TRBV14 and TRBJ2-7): EAGVTQFPSHSVIEKGQTVTLRCDPISGHDNLYWYRRVMGKEIKFLLHFVKESKQDESGMPNNRFLAERTGGTYSTLKVQPAELEDSGVYFCASSQQQGPYEQYFGPGTRLTVT.

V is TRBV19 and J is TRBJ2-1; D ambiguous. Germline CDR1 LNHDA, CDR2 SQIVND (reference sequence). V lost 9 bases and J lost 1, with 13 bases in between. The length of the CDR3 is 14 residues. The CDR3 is CASRSGYSYNEQFF. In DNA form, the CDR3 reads TGTGCCAGCAGGAGTGGATATTCCTACAATGAGCAGTTCTTC. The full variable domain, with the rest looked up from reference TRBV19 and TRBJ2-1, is DGGITQSPKYLFRKEGQNVTLSCEQNLNHDAMYWYRQDPGQGLRLIYYSQIVNDFQKGDIAEGYSVSREKKESFPLTVTSAQKNPTAFYLCASRSGYSYNEQFFGPGTRLTVL.

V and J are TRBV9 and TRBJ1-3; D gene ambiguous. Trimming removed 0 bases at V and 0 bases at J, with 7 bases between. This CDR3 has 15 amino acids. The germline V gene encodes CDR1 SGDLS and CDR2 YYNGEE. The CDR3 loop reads CASSVVGNSGNTIYF. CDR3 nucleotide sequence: TGTGCCAGCAGCGTAGTTGGCAACTCTGGAAACACCATATATTTT.

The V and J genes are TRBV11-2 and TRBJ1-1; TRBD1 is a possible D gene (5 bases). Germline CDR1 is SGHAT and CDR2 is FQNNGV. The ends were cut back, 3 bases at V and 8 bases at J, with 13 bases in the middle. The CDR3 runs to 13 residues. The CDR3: CASSFMSGLEAFF. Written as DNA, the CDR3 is TGTGCCAGCAGCTTCATGTCAGGGTTGGAAGCTTTCTTT.

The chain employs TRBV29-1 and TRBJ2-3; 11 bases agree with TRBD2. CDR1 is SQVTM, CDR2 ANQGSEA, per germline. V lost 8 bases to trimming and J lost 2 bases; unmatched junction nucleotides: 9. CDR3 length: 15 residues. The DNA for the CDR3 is TGCAGCATCCTCGGACTAGCGGGTACCACAGATACGCAGTATTTT. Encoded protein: CSILGLAGTTDTQYF.

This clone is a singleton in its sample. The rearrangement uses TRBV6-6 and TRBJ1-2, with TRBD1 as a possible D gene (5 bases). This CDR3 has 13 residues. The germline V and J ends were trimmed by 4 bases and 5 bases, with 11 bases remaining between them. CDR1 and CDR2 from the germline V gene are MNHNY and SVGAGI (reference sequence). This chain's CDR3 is CASSSGGEYGYTF. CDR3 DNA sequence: TGTGCCAGCAGTTCGGGGGGGGAGTATGGCTACACCTTC.

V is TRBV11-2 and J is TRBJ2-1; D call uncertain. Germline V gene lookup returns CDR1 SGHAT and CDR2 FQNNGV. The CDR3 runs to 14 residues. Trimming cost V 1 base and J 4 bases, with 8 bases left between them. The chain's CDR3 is CASSLVYTYNEQFF. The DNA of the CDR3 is TGTGCCAGCAGCTTAGTCTATACTTACAATGAGCAGTTCTTC.

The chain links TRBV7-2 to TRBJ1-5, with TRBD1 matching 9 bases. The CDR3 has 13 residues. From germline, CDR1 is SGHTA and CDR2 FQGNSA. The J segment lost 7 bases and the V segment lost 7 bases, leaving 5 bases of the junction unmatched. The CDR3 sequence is CASNTGGGQPQHF. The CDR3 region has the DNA TGTGCCAGCAACACAGGGGGCGGGCAGCCCCAGCATTTT.